Below are 21 T cell receptor beta chains sequenced from a single sample in a study of shared clonotypes between healthy human individuals. The assay was immunoSEQ multiplex PCR, and TCRdb's table has in-frame clones only and misses some. The table lists about 2,200,000 clones, around 93% of them singletons, with over 1.5% in the top ten. The naive CD8 fraction comprised CD45RO-negative cells positively selected for CCR7 and excluded terminally differentiated effector memory CD45RA+ cells. The sample consisted of naive CD8+ T cells from PBMCs. All receptors come from a man in his late teens or twenties in good health. Some clones in this sample may be carry-over from other donors' samples.

This chain connects TRBV11-2 to TRBJ2-7; 10 bases align to TRBD2. J was trimmed by 0 bases and V by 4 bases; bases with no gene match: 3. CDR1 and CDR2 from the germline V gene are SGHAT and FQNNGV. The CDR3 loop spans 15 amino acids. The CDR3 protein is CASSYGLADSYEQYF. CDR3 sequence (DNA): TGTGCCAGCAGCTACGGACTAGCGGACTCCTACGAGCAGTACTTC.

This clone came up a few times. This chain connects TRBV19 to TRBJ1-5; D remains ambiguous. This CDR3 region has 15 residues. V was pared by 5 bases and J by 5 bases, with 16 bases between. CDR1 LNHDA and CDR2 SQIVND come from the germline V gene (reference sequence). The CDR3 loop reads CASSPLFGPHQPQHF. CDR3 sequence (DNA): TGTGCCAGTAGTCCTCTTTTCGGGCCGCATCAGCCCCAGCATTTT.

The chain is built from TRBV27 and TRBJ1-5; TRBD1 matches 7 bases. The germline gives CDR1 MNHEY, CDR2 SMNVEV (reference sequence). CDR3 length: 14 residues. Losses at the gene ends were 8 bases for V and 4 bases for J; bases not matched to a gene: 8. DNA for the CDR3: TGTGCCAGCGGGATCCGGGACAGAAATCAGCCCCAGCATTTT. Amino acid sequence: CASGIRDRNQPQHF.

The chain has TRBV15 and TRBJ2-7, with 13 bases that match TRBD2. J was trimmed by 3 bases and V by 3 bases; bases with no gene match: 5. Germline lookup yields CDR1 LNHNV and CDR2 YYDKDF (reference sequence). CDR3 length: 16 amino acids. The CDR3 DNA follows: TGTGCCACCAGCAGGTGGACTAGCGGGAGTGGCTACGAGCAGTACTTC. Translation gives CATSRWTSGSGYEQYF.

This sequence joins TRBV6-6 and TRBJ2-5; D remains ambiguous. Germline CDR1 reads MNHNY; CDR2 reads SVGAGI (reference sequence). The CDR3 has 14 residues. V was clipped by 2 bases and J by 1 base, with 8 bases between them. The CDR3, as DNA: TGTGCCAGCAGTTACCGCGGATTCCAAGAGACCCAGTACTTC. It yields the protein CASSYRGFQETQYF.

The chain recombines TRBV18 with TRBJ2-7; no definite D call. The CDR3 totals 15 residues. The germline V gene has CDR1 KGHSH and CDR2 LQKENI. The ends were cut back, 0 bases at V and 1 base at J, with 10 bases in the middle. CDR3 in amino acids: CASSPPQDPSYEQYF. CDR3 in DNA: TGTGCCAGCTCACCACCCCAGGACCCATCCTACGAGCAGTACTTC.

To note about this clone: Other DNA sequences in the same sample also yield this CDR3. The V and J genes are TRBV7-3 and TRBJ2-2; D ambiguous. V shed 5 bases and J shed 7 bases, with 8 bases lying between them. Per germline, CDR1 SGHTA and CDR2 FQGTGA. This CDR3 is built from 12 residues. In DNA form, the CDR3 reads TGTGCCAGCAGCCCTCGGAGCGGGGAGCTGTTTTTT. Its translation: CASSPRSGELFF.

As concerns this clone: The same CDR3 can be traced to other DNA sequences in this sample. For the CDR3, the DNA is TGCGCCAGCAGCCCCGGAACCTACGAGCAGTACTTC. This gives the protein CASSPGTYEQYF. The chain links TRBV4-1 to TRBJ2-7, with D unresolved. CDR1 and CDR2 from the germline V gene are MGHRA and YSYEKL. This CDR3 is 12 amino acids long. The germline V and J ends were trimmed by 4 bases and 2 bases, with 6 bases remaining between them.

This sequence joins TRBV6-5 and TRBJ1-1; D uncertain. Germline lookup yields CDR1 MNHEY and CDR2 SVGAGI. The CDR3 is made up of 11 amino acids. V was shortened by 6 bases and J by 8 bases, with 10 bases between the two germline ends. Written as DNA, the CDR3 is TGTGCCAGCAGGAGCGGGATCGAAGCTTTCTTT. Translating gives CASRSGIEAFF.

The J gene is TRBJ1-2, the V gene TRBV18; TRBD1 aligns across 7 bases. The CDR3 length is 14 residues. Germline V CDR1 and CDR2: KGHSH, LQKENI. V trimming: 3 bases; J trimming: 3 bases; junction bases outside the gene matches: 4. The CDR3 nucleotides are TGTGCCAGCTCACCGTACGGGACAGACTATGGCTACACCTTC. This sequence encodes CASSPYGTDYGYTF. Full variable domain (missing parts from reference TRBV18 and TRBJ1-2): NAGVMQNPRHLVRRRGQEARLRCSPMKGHSHVYWYRQLPEEGLKFMVYLQKENIIDESGMPKERFSAEFPKEGPSILRIQQVVRGDSAAYFCASSPYGTDYGYTFGSGTRLTVV.

This clone was found once. The gene calls are TRBV11-3 and TRBJ2-7; D assignment may be TRBD1 or TRBD2 (5 bases each). The CDR3 is made up of 12 amino acids. Germline V gene sequence: CDR1 SGHNT, CDR2 YENEEA. V dropped 6 bases and J dropped 9 bases, with 15 bases sitting between them. Written as DNA, the CDR3 is TGTGCCAGCAGAGGGTCCGATGGGGGGCAGTACTTC. Translated, it gives CASRGSDGGQYF.

The chain employs TRBV7-9 and TRBJ1-1; possibly TRBD1 for D (5 bases). Trimming took off 4 bases at V and 8 bases at J, with 20 bases between the two ends. CDR3 length: 15 amino acids. In germline, CDR1 is SEHNR, CDR2 FQNEAQ (reference sequence). The CDR3 nucleotides read TGTGCCAGCAGCTCGGGACCAAGAGTTATAGCCGAAGCTTTCTTT. It specifies CASSSGPRVIAEAFF.

This CDR3 is CASSVNNRDGPLHF. CDR3 nucleotides: TGTGCCAGCAGCGTAAATAACCGAGATGGACCCCTCCACTTT. The chain is built from TRBV9 and TRBJ1-6; D is unclear. This CDR3 comprises 14 residues. V was clipped by 1 base and J by 12 bases, with 14 bases between them. Per germline, CDR1 SGDLS and CDR2 YYNGEE.

The rearrangement joins TRBV11-2 to TRBJ2-1; D gene uncertain. V lost 1 base and J 6 bases, leaving 13 bases between the germline ends. Germline CDR1 and CDR2: SGHAT and FQNNGV. CDR3 size: 15 residues. The CDR3 coding sequence is TGTGCCAGCAGCTTAGGTCCTAGTACTGGCAATGAGCAGTTCTTC. As protein: CASSLGPSTGNEQFF.

The chain has TRBV6-1 and TRBJ2-5, with TRBD2 as a possible D gene (6 bases). V was clipped by 2 bases and J by 3 bases, with 19 bases between them. This CDR3 spans 17 amino acids. Germline CDR1 MNHNS, CDR2 SASEGT. As DNA, the CDR3 is TGTGCCAGCAGTGAATGGCCCTCGGCGGGGTTGGAAGAGACCCAGTACTTC. Protein product: CASSEWPSAGLEETQYF.

This clone was detected only a few times. Other DNA sequences in this specimen translate into the identical CDR3. The J gene is TRBJ2-7, the V gene TRBV9; D not certain. With 0 bases removed from V and 3 bases from J, the gap between germline ends came to 7 bases. This CDR3 region has 13 residues. The germline CDR1 and CDR2 sequences are SGDLS and YYNGEE. CDR3: CASSVGVSYEQYF. The CDR3 bases are TGTGCCAGCAGCGTAGGGGTCAGCTACGAGCAGTACTTC.

The chain has TRBV13 and TRBJ2-1; TRBD2 agrees at 10 bases. The germline V gene encodes CDR1 PRHDT and CDR2 FYEKMQ (reference sequence). Trimming at V came to 6 bases and at J to 0 bases, leaving 20 bases not matched to a gene. The CDR3 spans 21 residues. The CDR3 DNA sequence: TGTGCCAGCAGATTCAGGACCGGGACTAGCGCCCACCCCCACTCCTACAATGAGCAGTTCTTC. Its protein product is CASRFRTGTSAHPHSYNEQFF.

In the case of this clone: In the same sample, other DNA sequences code for this CDR3. This rearrangement joins TRBV6-1 to TRBJ2-7, with a possible D match to TRBD2 (6 bases). This CDR3 contains 16 residues. CDR1 is MNHNS and CDR2 is SASEGT in the germline V gene. The V gene lost 0 bases and the J gene lost 1 base, with 13 bases spanning the gap. The CDR3 DNA is TGTGCCAGCAGTGAAGCGTGGCGGGGCTTATCCTACGAGCAGTACTTC. It encodes CASSEAWRGLSYEQYF.

The CDR3 here is CASSPITGRYTGELFF. The CDR3 DNA follows: TGTGCCAGCAGCCCTATTACCGGGAGGTATACCGGGGAGCTGTTTTTT. The genes are TRBV7-6 and TRBJ2-2; 7 nucleotides match TRBD2. V was clipped by 5 bases and J by 5 bases; unmatched bases: 11. Looked up from germline, CDR1 is SGHVS and CDR2 is FNYEAQ. The CDR3 runs 16 residues.

The chain links TRBV6-6 to TRBJ2-1, with a weak D call TRBD2 (6 bases). Trimming took 0 bases from V and 4 from J, leaving 13 bases between them. CDR1 is MNHNY and CDR2 is SVGAGI in the germline V gene (reference sequence). This CDR3 is built from 16 residues. CDR3 nucleotide sequence: TGTGCCAGCAGTTACTCAGGCGGGACTGTTTACAATGAGCAGTTCTTC. Amino acids: CASSYSGGTVYNEQFF.

The V call is TRBV30, the J call TRBJ1-1; perhaps TRBD1 as D (6 bases). The CDR3 spans 14 residues. V shed 2 bases and J shed 5 bases, with 15 bases lying between them. Germline V gene lookup returns CDR1 GTSNPN and CDR2 SVGIG (reference sequence). In nucleotides, the CDR3 is TGTGCCTGGAGTTCTCTGGGGGCTCGGACTGAAGCTTTCTTT. This encodes CAWSSLGARTEAFF.